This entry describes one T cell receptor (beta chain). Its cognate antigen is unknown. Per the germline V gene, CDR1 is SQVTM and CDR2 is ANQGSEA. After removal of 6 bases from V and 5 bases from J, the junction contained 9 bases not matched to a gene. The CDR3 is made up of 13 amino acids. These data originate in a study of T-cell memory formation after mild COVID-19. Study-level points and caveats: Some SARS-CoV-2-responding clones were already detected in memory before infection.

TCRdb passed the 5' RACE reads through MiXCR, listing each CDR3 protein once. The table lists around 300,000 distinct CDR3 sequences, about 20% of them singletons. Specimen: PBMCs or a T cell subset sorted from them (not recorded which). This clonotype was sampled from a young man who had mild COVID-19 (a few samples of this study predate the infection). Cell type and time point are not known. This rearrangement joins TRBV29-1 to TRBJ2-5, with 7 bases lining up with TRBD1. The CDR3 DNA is TGCAGCGTAGAGGGGGCGCGAGGGGAGACCCAGTACTTC. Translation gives CSVEGARGETQYF.